This TCR beta chain was retrieved from a study of blood T cell repertoires in COVID-19 (dated by TCRdb to 2019 to 2021). Describing the broader study: The collaborator samples originated in the United States, Italy and Spain and spanned the acute and convalescent phases of COVID-19. Samples were obtained from the ongoing ImmuneRACE study (first 160 participants) and from over 1,000 subjects provided by 6 global collaborators. The sample metadata nearly always contained a de-identified subject ID, COVID-19 status, age in years and sex. Where available, HLA class I and class II types were taken from metadata supplied by the sample provider and were not determined by assay-based typing. The prospective study material was composed of cDNA or gDNA derived from T cells, B-cell-depleted T cells, or PBMCs. A freely available public database, intended as a resource for researchers studying the immune response to SARS-CoV-2, is where the repertoires were released. The dataset comprised deeply sampled blood TCRbeta repertoires from subjects exposed to, actively infected with, or recovered from COVID-19.

TCRbeta CDR3 regions were amplified from genomic DNA by means of the immunoSEQ Assay, a bias-controlled multiplex PCR. Turning to the authors' computational methods: Nucleated cell counts per sample were estimated from amplification of reference gene primers within the assay. To quantify the absolute abundance of each unique TCRbeta CDR3 rearrangement, sequence reads were collapsed and filtered. For each sample, productive Simpson clonality was calculated as the square root of Simpson's diversity index over productive rearrangements. Not all clones reach the TCRdb copy of this immuneACCESS table, which keeps in-frame sequences only. Checked studies attribute under half of the gap to unresolved V genes and leave the rest unexplained. V, J and clone size are taken as reported in that table, and D and trimming were inferred from the DNA itself. This sample lists roughly 250,000 clones; approximately 90% were detected once. The top ten hold over 6% of the sample.

Overall study results and their limits: How much clinical and demographic metadata was included differed by source and by participant, and the metadata was provided uncurated.

As for this clone: Its antigen specificity is not known. No much larger clone is present one base from it, and per-base qualities are unavailable.

The V and J ends are trimmed by 2 bases and 5 bases, leaving 15 bases between them. Looking up the germline V gene (reference sequence) yields CDR1 SEHNR and CDR2 FQNEAQ. From the cysteine up to the phenylalanine, the CDR3 has a length of 15 residues. The CDR3 DNA has 45 bases and is translated from base 1. In the prospective study, participants were roughly 18 to 89 years old, resided in 24 geographic areas of the United States, and were enrolled through a virtual design. In the prospective study, cohorts were assigned on the basis of participant-reported clinical history obtained from a screening survey and a study questionnaire. Mobile phlebotomists in the prospective study collected whole blood, serum and a nasopharyngeal or oropharyngeal swab from every participant. Prospective study participants could optionally give additional blood draws and questionnaires over an approximately two-month period. Before DNA extraction, prospective study blood samples were shipped either frozen or at room temperature.

The V and J genes are TRBV7-9 and TRBJ2-5; TRBD1 could be the D gene, as 6 bases match. The clonotype was recovered from a woman aged 25-40 years with acute COVID-19. Sequenced input: PBMCs or T cells enriched from blood (not recorded which). This receptor has the CDR3 CASSLWTDVSETQYF. The bases are TGTGCCAGCAGCTTATGGACAGACGTAAGCGAGACCCAGTACTTC.